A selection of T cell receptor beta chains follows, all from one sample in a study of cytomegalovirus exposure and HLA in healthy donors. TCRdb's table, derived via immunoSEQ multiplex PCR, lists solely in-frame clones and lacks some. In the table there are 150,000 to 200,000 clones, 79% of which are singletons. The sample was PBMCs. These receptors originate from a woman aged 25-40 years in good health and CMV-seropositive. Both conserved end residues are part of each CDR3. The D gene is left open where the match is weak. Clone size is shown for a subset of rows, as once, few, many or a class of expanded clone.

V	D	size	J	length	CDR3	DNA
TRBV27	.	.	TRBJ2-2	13	CASSPGLTGELFF	TGTGCCAGCTCCCCAGGTCTCACCGGGGAGCTGTTTTTT
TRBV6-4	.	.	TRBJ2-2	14	CASRGGTGIGELFF	TGTGCCAGCAGGGGGGGGACAGGCATCGGGGAGCTGTTTTTT
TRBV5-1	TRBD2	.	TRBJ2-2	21	CASSLAWTAGGPLGNTGELFF	TGCGCCAGCAGCTTGGCGTGGACGGCGGGAGGGCCCCTCGGGAACACCGGGGAGCTGTTTTTT
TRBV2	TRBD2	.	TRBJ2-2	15	CASSAVAGGTGELFF	TGTGCCAGCAGTGCAGTAGCGGGGGGTACCGGGGAGCTGTTTTTT
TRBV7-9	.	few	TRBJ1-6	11	CASSPGGNLHF	TGTGCCAGCAGCCCGGGGGGAAACCTCCACTTT
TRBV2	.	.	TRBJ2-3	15	CASKQGDIHTDTQYF	TGTGCCAGCAAGCAAGGGGACATACATACAGATACGCAGTATTTT
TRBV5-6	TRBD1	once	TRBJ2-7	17	CASSLSIRTGAFHEQYF	TGTGCCAGCAGCTTGAGTATACGGACAGGCGCCTTCCACGAGCAGTACTTC
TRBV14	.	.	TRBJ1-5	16	CASSPRPGVYNQPQHF	TGTGCCAGCAGCCCAAGACCAGGCGTGTACAATCAGCCCCAGCATTTT
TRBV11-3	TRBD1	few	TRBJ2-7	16	CASSFLRDSRRYEQYF	TGTGCCAGCAGCTTTCTCCGGGACAGCCGGCGGTACGAGCAGTACTTC
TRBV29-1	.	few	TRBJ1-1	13	CSVGQRMNTEAFF	TGCAGCGTCGGACAGAGAATGAACACTGAAGCTTTCTTT
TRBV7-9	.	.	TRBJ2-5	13	CASSSPPGETQYF	TGTGCCAGCAGCTCGCCTCCGGGGGAGACCCAGTACTTC